This is a list of T cell receptor beta chains from one sample in a study of blood T cell repertoires in COVID-19. Measured with immunoSEQ multiplex PCR; TCRdb has only the in-frame clones, and not every one. This sample has around 130,000 clones, with approximately 80% found just once. Material: peripheral blood. All receptors come from a man in his forties or fifties with acute or convalescent COVID-19. The CDR3 runs from the conserved cysteine through the conserved F or W. A D gene is named only where the DNA matches it firmly. The size entry is marked missing in some rows and otherwise reads once, few, many or a size class.

cdr3_nt	cdr3_aa	v_call	j_call	clone_size	d_call
TGTGCCAGCAGAAGACAGGGAGGCGATAATTCACCCCTCCACTTT	CASRRQGGDNSPLHF	TRBV6-5	TRBJ1-6	-	TRBD1
TGTGCCAGCAGCCCGGGTCCATCTGGAAACACCATATATTTT	CASSPGPSGNTIYF	TRBV7-9	TRBJ1-3	once	-
TGTGCCTGGAGCACTTTAATGCCGGGACAGGGAGGAAATGAGCAGTTCTTC	CAWSTLMPGQGGNEQFF	TRBV30	TRBJ2-1	-	TRBD1
TGCAGCCGGGTAGGGAGGGGGACCACCGGGGAGCTGTTTTTT	CSRVGRGTTGELFF	TRBV29-1	TRBJ2-2	-	-
TGTGCCAGCAGCGTAGACGCAGGGGAGTCCTACAATGAGCAGTTCTTC	CASSVDAGESYNEQFF	TRBV9	TRBJ2-1	-	-
TGCAGCGGTGGACAGGGTGGATTCTACGAGCAGTACTTC	CSGGQGGFYEQYF	TRBV29-1	TRBJ2-7	few	TRBD1
TGTGCCAGCAGCCCGTGGACAGGGGGCGTCACCGGGGAGCTGTTTTTT	CASSPWTGGVTGELFF	TRBV9	TRBJ2-2	-	TRBD1
TGTGCCAGCAGCTTAGGTGCGGGGGCGGATTCACCCCTCCACTTT	CASSLGAGADSPLHF	TRBV7-9	TRBJ1-6	-	-
TGTGCCATCAGTACCTCTAGCGGGGGAGAAACCGGGGAGCTGTTTTTT	CAISTSSGGETGELFF	TRBV10-3	TRBJ2-2	-	TRBD2
TGTGCCAGTAGTCGGGGGGATATCCCTGGAAACACCATATATTTT	CASSRGDIPGNTIYF	TRBV19	TRBJ1-3	-	-
TGTGCCAGCGCCCGATTTCAGGGGGCGAATCAGCCCCAGCATTTT	CASARFQGANQPQHF	TRBV6-5	TRBJ1-5	-	TRBD1
TGCGCCAGCAGCTGGACAGGGGGCAGGACCGGGGAGCTGTTTTTT	CASSWTGGRTGELFF	TRBV5-1	TRBJ2-2	-	TRBD1
TGTGCCAGCAGCTTAGTACCATCACAGGGAAAACCCCACTATGGCTACACCTTC	CASSLVPSQGKPHYGYTF	TRBV7-6	TRBJ1-2	-	-
TGTGCTAGCGTAGAAAGACCGGGACACTTCCAAGAGACCCAGTACTTC	CASVERPGHFQETQYF	TRBV12-5	TRBJ2-5	-	-
TGTGCCAGCAGCCGTTTCACCGGGGAGCTGTTTTTT	CASSRFTGELFF	TRBV7-3	TRBJ2-2	-	-
TGCGCCAGCGAAGGAGACACAGATACGCAGTATTTT	CASEGDTDTQYF	TRBV5-1	TRBJ2-3	-	-
TGTGCCTGGAGTGTACTCGGGAATTTCACAGATACGCAGTATTTT	CAWSVLGNFTDTQYF	TRBV30	TRBJ2-3	-	-
TGCAGCGTTGAAGGGACAGGCACCTACGAGCAGTACTTC	CSVEGTGTYEQYF	TRBV29-1	TRBJ2-7	-	TRBD1
TGTGCCAGCAGCTTTGGGGGGATGGCTGAAGCTTTCTTT	CASSFGGMAEAFF	TRBV3-1/TRBV3-2	TRBJ1-1	-	-
TGTGCCAGTAGTATAAACCAAGGGGGCACCGGGGAGCTGTTTTTT	CASSINQGGTGELFF	TRBV19	TRBJ2-2	-	-
TGTGCCAGCAGCCAAGGACAGGGGGCTGTTGGCTACACCTTC	CASSQGQGAVGYTF	TRBV3-1/TRBV3-2	TRBJ1-2	few	TRBD1
TGCGCCAGCAGCTTGGAGGTCGGCGGGACCCAGTACTTC	CASSLEVGGTQYF	TRBV5-1	TRBJ2-5	-	-
TGTGCCAGCAGTTTACCGGGTAGTCGGCGGGGCTACACCTTC	CASSLPGSRRGYTF	TRBV28	TRBJ1-2	-	-
TGTGCCAGCAGCCCAGGGACAGCCCTTAATTCACCCCTCCACTTT	CASSPGTALNSPLHF	TRBV7-9	TRBJ1-6	-	TRBD1
TGTGCCAGCAGCTTAGCAGGGGGCTATGGCTACACCTTC	CASSLAGGYGYTF	TRBV11-2	TRBJ1-2	-	TRBD1
TGTGCCAGTAGTATGTCGGGGGTAGCGACGAACACCGGGGAGCTGTTTTTT	CASSMSGVATNTGELFF	TRBV19	TRBJ2-2	-	-
TGCGCCAGCAGTCTAACTAGCGGCTACAATGAGCAGTTCTTC	CASSLTSGYNEQFF	TRBV10-2	TRBJ2-1	-	TRBD2
TGTGCCAGCAGTCCAGGGGGCGAGGGCTATGGCTACACCTTC	CASSPGGEGYGYTF	TRBV6-2/TRBV6-3	TRBJ1-2	-	TRBD1
TGTGCCAGCAGTTCTTTGATCGGACAGGGAGATGAAAAACTGTTTTTT	CASSSLIGQGDEKLFF	TRBV11-1	TRBJ1-4	-	TRBD1
TGCGCCAGCTTGCGCAGCGGGGGGGCCGTCAATGAGCAGTTCTTC	CASLRSGGAVNEQFF	TRBV10-2	TRBJ2-1	-	TRBD2
TGTGCCAGCAGTTGGAGTAGCAATCAGCCCCAGCATTTT	CASSWSSNQPQHF	TRBV27	TRBJ1-5	few	-
TGTGCCACCAGTGACCAGGACAGGGTAGGGACGAACACTGAAGCTTTCTTT	CATSDQDRVGTNTEAFF	TRBV24-1	TRBJ1-1	-	TRBD1
TGCGCCAGCAGCTCCTACCGACTAGCAAGCGCAGATACGCAGTATTTT	CASSSYRLASADTQYF	TRBV5-1	TRBJ2-3	-	TRBD2
TGCGCCAGCAGCCAAGACGGACAGTTTAATTCACCCCTCCACTTT	CASSQDGQFNSPLHF	TRBV4-1	TRBJ1-6	few	-
TGTGCCAGCAGGGGACAGGGGGCTCCCTACGAGCAGTACTTC	CASRGQGAPYEQYF	TRBV6-5	TRBJ2-7	once	TRBD1
TGTGCCAGCAGTGAAGTTGAGGGACAGGTAGGCTACAATGAGCAGTTCTTC	CASSEVEGQVGYNEQFF	TRBV2	TRBJ2-1	-	TRBD1
TGTGCCAGCAGCTTAGACAGGGGGCCAACTGAAGCTTTCTTT	CASSLDRGPTEAFF	TRBV7-9	TRBJ1-1	-	TRBD1
TGTGCCACCGCCCGGGACAGGGATTCACCCCTCCACTTT	CATARDRDSPLHF	TRBV6-4	TRBJ1-6	once	TRBD1
TGTGCCAGCAGACGACAGGGCCCCCAGCATTTT	CASRRQGPQHF	TRBV2	TRBJ1-5	-	TRBD1
TGTGCCAGCAGCAGCGACAGCTTCTATGGCTACACCTTC	CASSSDSFYGYTF	TRBV5-6	TRBJ1-2	-	-
TGTGCCAGCAGCTCCGGGACAGGGGTATGGGAGCAGTACTTC	CASSSGTGVWEQYF	TRBV2	TRBJ2-7	-	TRBD1
TGCAGCGTACCTAGCGTTTCCTACAATGAGCAGTTCTTC	CSVPSVSYNEQFF	TRBV29-1	TRBJ2-1	-	-
TGCGCCAGCAGCCAAGATGGAGGGGACGCTGGAAACACCATATATTTT	CASSQDGGDAGNTIYF	TRBV4-1	TRBJ1-3	-	-
TGTGCCAGCAAGGGAGTAAGCACCACTATCTCCTACGAGCAGTACTTC	CASKGVSTTISYEQYF	TRBV2	TRBJ2-7	once	-